This TCR beta chain appears in the sequencing data of a study of shared clonotypes between healthy human individuals (dated by TCRdb to the early 2020s). Regarding the complete study: A couple of women and three men aged 18 to 49 years were included in the cohort. For each donor, CD4 naive and CD4 memory were each run on three plates, CD8 naive on two plates, and CD8 memory on one plate. The study deeply sequenced blood TCR repertoires of 5 or 6 healthy adults to estimate repertoire size and the extent of clonotype sharing between individuals. Different laboratories and diverse techniques were used to prepare libraries and sequence TCR repertoires, to increase sequencing depth and limit assay-specific biases. Between about 0.9 and 9 billion PBMCs per donor were obtained by leukapheresis. Results the study describes overall, beyond this receptor: Only blood was sampled, and tissue TCR repertoires likely differ from those in blood. Compared with non-shared clonotypes, clonotypes shared by all four sorted-subset donors had higher generation probabilities. Estimated clonotype richness was generally larger for naive than for memory subsets. Based on pairwise subsampling, the degree of clonotype sharing among donors was expected to be affected by sequencing depth. Incomplete sequencing was indicated by rarefaction of sorted-subset datasets, despite the large sequencing depth. Because the study included a small number of donors, the genetic and exposure-history diversity represented was limited. Roughly 5% of naive CD4, roughly 3.5% of naive CD8, around 2.3% of memory CD4, and about 0.4% of memory CD8 clonotypes were shared across several donors.

Healthy HIV-negative adults with no recently reported acute infections or vaccinations were included as donors. Every donor was a Caucasian adult living in Nashville, Tennessee, USA. CD4+ T cells were enriched by magnetic negative selection; naive cells were then positively selected on CD45RA, and the negative fraction formed the memory subset. Blood was obtained by leukapheresis, after which PBMCs were separated by Ficoll-Histopaque density gradient centrifugation and cryopreserved in liquid nitrogen vapor phase. Analytical flow cytometry was used to check the purity and quantity of every magnetically sorted T cell population. Each sorted fraction had its genomic DNA isolated and then quantified by UV absorbance on a Nanodrop 2000c. With respect to this clone: Its cognate antigen has yet to be identified. Base quality data are lacking; no much larger clone is found one base away.

Reading from cysteine to phenylalanine, the CDR3 counts 24 amino acids. The CDR3 DNA has 72 bases and is translated from base 1. CDR1 and CDR2 were assigned from the germline V gene as SNHLY and FYNNEI. Trimming removed 2 bases from V and 5 bases from J, leaving 42 bases between the germline ends. TCR CDR3 regions were amplified from genomic DNA by multiplex PCR using the deep immunoSEQ assay. For each cell subset, the extracted genomic DNA was distributed evenly across all wells of several immunoSEQ 96-well plates, and each plate served as one replicate. Each replicate PCR for sorted subsets received around 210 ng genomic DNA, equal to tens of thousands of T cell genomes. The purified libraries were quantified using a Qubit 3.0 fluorometer, sized with a Bioanalyzer 2100, and then quantified again using the KAPA Library Quantification kit. A separate single-read 150-cycle Illumina NextSeq 550 flow cell was used to sequence each immunoSEQ 96-well plate. The study's own analysis went as follows. The immunoSEQ output contained only junctional sequences without quality scores, so filtering could not match that applied to full-length reads. To assign V/J genes and CDR3, sequences were annotated using PyIR, a Python wrapper for IgBLAST v1.9, with IMGT germline references. Any read was removed if the V/J assignment was weak (E-value above 1e-6), the CDR3 was missing, or the read contained stop codons, out-of-frame junctions, or ambiguous translated residues. V3J clonotypes were defined by identical inferred V gene, J gene, and CDR3 amino acid sequence. To compute the percentage overlap between repertoires, the number of shared unique clonotypes was divided by the size of the smaller repertoire. Three approaches were used to assess repertoire richness: RTK rarefaction, the Chao1 estimator, and Recon v2.1 estimates of unobserved clonotypes. For all TCRbeta clonotypes obtained by the gDNA method from a few donors, generation probabilities were computed with OLGA. Drawn from immuneACCESS, this table holds only the in-frame rearrangements with V and J called that TCRdb kept. Clones are partly lost; checked studies trace under half to an unresolved V gene and leave the rest unexplained. V and J calls and clone size follow that table, whereas D and trimming were derived from the DNA. This sample is represented by around 350,000 clones; about 70% of them were singletons. 10% of the sample rests with the top ten.

What was sequenced was memory CD4+ T cells sorted from blood. The intended sense of this specimen's cell subset or site label: CD45RA-negative fraction. The clonotype was recovered from a man aged 25 to 40 in good health. The chain is made from TRBV2 and TRBJ2-5; perhaps TRBD2 is the D gene, with 6 bases matching. This receptor has the CDR3 CASSELPNAGSGGAGPRSRETQYF. The nucleotide sequence is given as TGTGCCAGCAGTGAACTTCCAAACGCCGGGTCCGGAGGAGCGGGCCCACGGAGTCGCGAGACCCAGTACTTC. The variable domain in full, with residues beyond the CDR3 obtained from the reference TRBV2 and TRBJ2-5 genes, is EPEVTQTPSHQVTQMGQEVILRCVPISNHLYFYWYRQILGQKVEFLVSFYNNEISEKSEIFDDQFSVERPDGSNFTLKIRSTKLEDSAMYFCASSELPNAGSGGAGPRSRETQYFGPGTRLLVL.